This TCR beta chain was captured in a study of cytomegalovirus exposure and HLA in healthy donors. The CDR3 extends over 12 amino acids. V dropped 5 bases and J dropped 8 bases, with 7 bases sitting between them. CDR1 MGHDK and CDR2 SYGVNS come from the germline V gene. PCR was performed using 60 Vbeta and 13 Jbeta primers. Generated by immunoSEQ multiplex PCR, the TCRdb table keeps only in-frame clones and is missing some. The sample has about 190,000 clones, approximately 81% seen once. Regarding the study as a whole: The authors later found TCR association rates varying by HLA locus, with DRB1 most and HLA-C fewest.

Notes on this clone: Antigen: not known.

The TCR was taken from a woman aged 30 to 39 in good health and CMV-seronegative. This sequence joins TRBV25-1 and TRBJ1-6; D ambiguous. The sample comprised PBMCs. The CDR3 loop is CASSFQDSPLHF. CDR3 coding DNA: TGTGCCAGCAGTTTCCAGGATTCACCCCTCCACTTT.